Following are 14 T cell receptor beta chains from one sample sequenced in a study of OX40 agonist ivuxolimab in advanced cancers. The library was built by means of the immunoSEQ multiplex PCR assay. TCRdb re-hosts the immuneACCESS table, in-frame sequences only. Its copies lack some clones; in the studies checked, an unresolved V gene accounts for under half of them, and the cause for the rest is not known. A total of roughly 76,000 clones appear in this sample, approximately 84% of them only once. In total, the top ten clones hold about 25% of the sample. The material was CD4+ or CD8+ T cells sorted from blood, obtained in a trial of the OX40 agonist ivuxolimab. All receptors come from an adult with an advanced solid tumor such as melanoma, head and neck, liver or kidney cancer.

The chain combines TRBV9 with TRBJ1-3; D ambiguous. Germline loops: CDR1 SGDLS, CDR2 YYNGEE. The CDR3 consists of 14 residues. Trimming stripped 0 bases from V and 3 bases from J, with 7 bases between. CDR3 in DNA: TGTGCCAGCAGCGTAGTAGGGAATGGAAACACCATATATTTT. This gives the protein CASSVVGNGNTIYF.

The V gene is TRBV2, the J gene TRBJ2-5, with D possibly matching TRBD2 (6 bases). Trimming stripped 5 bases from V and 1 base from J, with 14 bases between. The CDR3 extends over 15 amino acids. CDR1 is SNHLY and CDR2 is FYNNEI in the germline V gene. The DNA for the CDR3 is TGTGCCAGCAGTAGGGACGGGGGTAGCCAAGAGACCCAGTACTTC. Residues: CASSRDGGSQETQYF. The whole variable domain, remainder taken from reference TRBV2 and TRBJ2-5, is EPEVTQTPSHQVTQMGQEVILRCVPISNHLYFYWYRQILGQKVEFLVSFYNNEISEKSEIFDDQFSVERPDGSNFTLKIRSTKLEDSAMYFCASSRDGGSQETQYFGPGTRLLVL.

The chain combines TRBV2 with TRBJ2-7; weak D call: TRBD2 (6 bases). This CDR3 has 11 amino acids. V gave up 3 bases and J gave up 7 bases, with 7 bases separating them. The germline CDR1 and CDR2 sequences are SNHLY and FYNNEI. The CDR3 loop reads CASSEGREQYF. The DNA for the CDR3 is TGTGCCAGCAGTGAGGGGAGGGAGCAGTACTTC.

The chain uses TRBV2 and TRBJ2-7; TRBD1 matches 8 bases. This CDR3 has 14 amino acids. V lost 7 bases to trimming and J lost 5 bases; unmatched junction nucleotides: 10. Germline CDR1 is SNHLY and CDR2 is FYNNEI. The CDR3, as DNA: TGTGCCAGCACCCGCGGACAGGGTTGGGACGAGCAGTACTTC. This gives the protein CASTRGQGWDEQYF.

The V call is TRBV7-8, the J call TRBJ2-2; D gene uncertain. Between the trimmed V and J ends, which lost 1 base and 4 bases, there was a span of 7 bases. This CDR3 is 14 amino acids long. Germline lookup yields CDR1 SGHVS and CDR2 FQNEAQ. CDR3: CASSLGTPTGELFF. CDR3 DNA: TGTGCCAGCAGCTTAGGGACCCCCACCGGGGAGCTGTTTTTT.

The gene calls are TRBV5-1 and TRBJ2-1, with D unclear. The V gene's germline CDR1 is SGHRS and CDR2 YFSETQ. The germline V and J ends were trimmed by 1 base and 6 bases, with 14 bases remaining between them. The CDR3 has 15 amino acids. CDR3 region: CASSLLPGMVNEQFF. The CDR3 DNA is TGCGCCAGCAGCTTGCTACCGGGTATGGTCAATGAGCAGTTCTTC.

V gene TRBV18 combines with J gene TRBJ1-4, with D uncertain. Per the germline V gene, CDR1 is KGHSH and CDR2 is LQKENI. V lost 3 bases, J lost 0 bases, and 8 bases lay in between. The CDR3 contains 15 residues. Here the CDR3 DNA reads TGTGCCAGCTCACCTTTACAGACAACTAATGAAAAACTGTTTTTT. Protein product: CASSPLQTTNEKLFF. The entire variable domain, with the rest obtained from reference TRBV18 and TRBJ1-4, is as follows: NAGVMQNPRHLVRRRGQEARLRCSPMKGHSHVYWYRQLPEEGLKFMVYLQKENIIDESGMPKERFSAEFPKEGPSILRIQQVVRGDSAAYFCASSPLQTTNEKLFFGSGTQLSVL.

The CDR3 DNA sequence: TGTGCTAGTGGTTTTCAAGAGACCCAGTACTTC. Amino acid sequence: CASGFQETQYF. This chain links TRBV12-5 with TRBJ2-5; the D is unclear. Germline V gene lookup returns CDR1 LGHNT and CDR2 FRNRAP. Trimming stripped 3 bases from V and 2 bases from J, with 1 base between. The CDR3 totals 11 residues.

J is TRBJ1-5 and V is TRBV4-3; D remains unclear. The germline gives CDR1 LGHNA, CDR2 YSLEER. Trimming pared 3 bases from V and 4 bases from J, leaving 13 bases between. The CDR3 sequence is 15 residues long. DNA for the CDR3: TGCGCCAGCAGCCACCCATTACGGCCGAATCAGCCCCAGCATTTT. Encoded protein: CASSHPLRPNQPQHF.

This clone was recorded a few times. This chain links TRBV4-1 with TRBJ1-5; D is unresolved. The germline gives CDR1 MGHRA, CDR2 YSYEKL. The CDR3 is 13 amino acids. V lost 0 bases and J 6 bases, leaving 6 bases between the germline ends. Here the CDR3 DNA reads TGCGCCAGCAGCCAAGATATTAGTCAGCCCCAGCATTTT. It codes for CASSQDISQPQHF.

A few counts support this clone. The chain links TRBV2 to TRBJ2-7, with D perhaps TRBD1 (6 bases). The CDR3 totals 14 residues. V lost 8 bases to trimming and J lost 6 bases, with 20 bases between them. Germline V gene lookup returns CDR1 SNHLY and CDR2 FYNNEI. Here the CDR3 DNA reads TGTGCCAGCTCAGGTCAGGGGTCGATGGTCGAGCAGTACTTC. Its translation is CASSGQGSMVEQYF.

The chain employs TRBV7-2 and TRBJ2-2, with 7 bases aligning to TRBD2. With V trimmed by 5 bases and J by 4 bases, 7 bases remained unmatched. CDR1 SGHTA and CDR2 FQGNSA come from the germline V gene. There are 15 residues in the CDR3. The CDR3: CASSLGGSITGELFF. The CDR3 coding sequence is TGTGCCAGCAGCCTCGGGGGGTCCATCACCGGGGAGCTGTTTTTT.

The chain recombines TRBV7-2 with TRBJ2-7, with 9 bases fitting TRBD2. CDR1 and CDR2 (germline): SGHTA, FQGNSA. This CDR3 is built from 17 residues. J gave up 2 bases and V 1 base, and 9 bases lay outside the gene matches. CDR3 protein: CASSLGGPASGAYEQYF. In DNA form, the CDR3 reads TGTGCCAGCAGCTTAGGAGGACCGGCTAGCGGGGCCTACGAGCAGTACTTC.

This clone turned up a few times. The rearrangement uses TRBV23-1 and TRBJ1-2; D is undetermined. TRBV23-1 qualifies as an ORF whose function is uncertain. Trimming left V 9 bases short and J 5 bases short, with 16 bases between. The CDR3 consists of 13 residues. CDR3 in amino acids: CARTSNTPYGYTF. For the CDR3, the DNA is TGCGCCAGGACTTCCAATACACCGTATGGCTACACCTTC.